This entry lists 24 T cell receptor beta chains sequenced from one sample in a study of cytomegalovirus exposure and HLA in healthy donors. This PCR relied on a set of 60 Vbeta primers and 13 Jbeta primers. Profiled with immunoSEQ multiplex PCR; TCRdb holds only in-frame clones, not every one. The sample holds about 130,000 clones, 75% to 90% seen once. Sequencing input: PBMCs. The source of these receptors is a woman aged 25 to 39 in good health and CMV-seropositive.

V usage is TRBV7-9 and J usage is TRBJ2-1, with 8 bases identical to TRBD2. The ends lost 2 bases at V and 7 bases at J; junction bases unmatched: 4. The germline V gene encodes CDR1 SEHNR and CDR2 FQNEAQ (reference sequence). The CDR3 is 14 residues long. The CDR3 here is CASSLSGLANEQFF. In nucleotides, the CDR3 is TGTGCCAGCAGCTTAAGTGGACTAGCAAATGAGCAGTTCTTC.

This rearrangement joins TRBV28 to TRBJ1-3, with D unclear. The V gene's germline CDR1 is MDHEN and CDR2 SYDVKM. The germline V and J ends were trimmed by 6 bases and 0 bases, with 3 bases remaining between them. This CDR3 region has 12 residues. The CDR3 sequence is CASRLSGNTIYF. The CDR3 nucleotides are TGTGCCAGCAGACTCTCTGGAAACACCATATATTTT.

This chain links TRBV18 with TRBJ1-1; D unresolved. Trimming stripped 4 bases from V and 1 base from J, with 7 bases between. This CDR3 has 13 residues. Germline V lookup: CDR1 KGHSH, CDR2 LQKENI. CDR3 residues: CASSHKSNTEAFF. CDR3 nucleotides: TGTGCCAGCTCACATAAATCGAACACTGAAGCTTTCTTT. Drawing the rest from reference TRBV18 and TRBJ1-1, the complete variable domain is NAGVMQNPRHLVRRRGQEARLRCSPMKGHSHVYWYRQLPEEGLKFMVYLQKENIIDESGMPKERFSAEFPKEGPSILRIQQVVRGDSAAYFCASSHKSNTEAFFGQGTRLTVV.

The chain recombines TRBV30 with TRBJ1-2, with D maybe TRBD1 (5 bases). CDR1 and CDR2 from the germline V gene are GTSNPN and SVGIG (reference sequence). V was cut by 3 bases and J by 2 bases, with 16 bases left in between. The CDR3 runs to 15 residues. CDR3 coding DNA: TGTGCCTGGAGGGGGGGGGACTCACTAAACTATGGCTACACCTTC. It yields the protein CAWRGGDSLNYGYTF.

For this clone: The junction and the germline gene differ at one end; a read error may be behind it. V is TRBV15 and J is TRBJ2-7; D might be TRBD2 (6 bases). CDR1 LNHNV and CDR2 YYDKDF come from the germline V gene (reference sequence). The CDR3 is 14 amino acids. The CDR3 DNA is TGTGCCACCAGCAGTGGCGGGGCCTCCGACGAGCAGTACTTC. This codes for CATSSGGASDEQYF.

This sequence joins TRBV7-9 and TRBJ2-7; possible D gene TRBD2, 5 bases. The ends were cut back, 3 bases at V and 2 bases at J, with 8 bases in the middle. Looked up from germline, CDR1 is SEHNR and CDR2 is FQNEAQ (reference sequence). The CDR3 sequence is 13 residues long. This chain's CDR3 is CASSFPGTYEQYF. As DNA, the CDR3 is TGTGCCAGCAGCTTCCCCGGGACCTACGAGCAGTACTTC.

This sequence joins TRBV5-8 and TRBJ2-7; a weak D match, TRBD2 (5 bases). CDR1 is SGHTS, CDR2 YDEGEE, per germline. V was pared by 0 bases and J by 4 bases, with 14 bases between. The CDR3 totals 15 residues. The CDR3 sequence is CASSLGSIRGYEQYF. As DNA, the CDR3 is TGTGCCAGCAGCTTGGGTTCAATCCGAGGGTACGAGCAGTACTTC.

This clone turned up a few times. The chain combines TRBV7-7 with TRBJ2-5; TRBD2 aligns across 8 bases. Germline CDR1 and CDR2: SSHAT and FNYEAQ (reference sequence). CDR3 size: 13 residues. Unmatched junction bases numbered 7, after V lost 8 bases and J lost 5 bases. The DNA of the CDR3 is TGTGCCAGCGGGGCGGGGGGCCCCGAGACCCAGTACTTC. The encoded protein is CASGAGGPETQYF.

V and J are TRBV19 and TRBJ1-5, with a possible D match to TRBD1 (5 bases). V lost 7 bases and J lost 6, with 13 bases in between. Germline assignment: CDR1 LNHDA and CDR2 SQIVND (reference sequence). The CDR3 length is 13 residues. CDR3 amino acids: CASIGQGGQPQHF. Here the CDR3 DNA reads TGTGCCAGTATCGGGCAGGGTGGTCAGCCCCAGCATTTT.

The chain uses TRBV25-1 and TRBJ1-2, with D unclear. The CDR3 totals 13 residues. The germline gives CDR1 MGHDK, CDR2 SYGVNS. V gave up 5 bases and J gave up 4 bases, with 11 bases separating them. The chain's CDR3 is CASSLTGSYGYTF. The DNA for the CDR3 is TGTGCCAGCAGTCTGACCGGGAGCTATGGCTACACCTTC.

J is TRBJ1-4 and V is TRBV4-2, with a possible D match to TRBD1 (5 bases). Per the germline V gene, CDR1 is LGHNA and CDR2 is YNFKEQ. Trimming removed 0 bases at V and 5 bases at J, with 10 bases between. The CDR3 extends over 15 amino acids. CDR3 protein: CASSQDRGNNEKLFF. The CDR3 DNA reads as TGTGCCAGCAGCCAAGATCGGGGGAACAATGAAAAACTGTTTTTT.

Notes on this clone: The sample holds other DNA sequences that translate to the same CDR3. The rearrangement joins TRBV20-1 to TRBJ1-2; D is unclear. The CDR3 covers 10 residues. CDR1 DFQATT and CDR2 SNEGSKA come from the germline V gene (reference sequence). V lost 4 bases and J 4 bases, leaving 4 bases between the germline ends. DNA of the CDR3: TGCAGTGCTACCGGCTATGGCTACACCTTC. Residues: CSATGYGYTF.

This chain connects TRBV2 to TRBJ2-1; D may be TRBD2 (6 bases). V was clipped by 8 bases and J by 4 bases, with 15 bases between them. Germline CDR1 SNHLY, CDR2 FYNNEI. This CDR3 spans 14 amino acids. CDR3 loop: CASALVLAYNEQFF. The CDR3 DNA sequence: TGTGCCAGCGCCCTGGTTCTAGCGTACAATGAGCAGTTCTTC.

V and J are TRBV18 and TRBJ2-1; D is unresolved. V dropped 3 bases and J dropped 4 bases, with 10 bases sitting between them. Germline CDR1 KGHSH, CDR2 LQKENI. CDR3 size: 14 residues. CDR3 DNA: TGTGCCAGCTCACCGGGTCAGGTGTACAATGAGCAGTTCTTC. Its protein product is CASSPGQVYNEQFF.

This clone came up a few times. J is TRBJ1-2 and V is TRBV12-1; TRBD1 was called by the table and not checked on the DNA. TRBV12-1 is assigned pseudogene status. This CDR3 has 18 amino acids. The CDR3 coding sequence is TGTGCCAGCAGCTTTCAGGGCCATCTAACTACTTATAACTATGGCTACACCTTC. Encoded protein: CASSFQGHLTTYNYGYTF.

This chain links TRBV7-3 with TRBJ1-5; 8 bases align to TRBD1. The V segment lost 8 bases and the J segment 4 bases; nucleotides outside the gene matches: 10. This CDR3 is 15 amino acids long. Germline-derived CDR1 and CDR2 are SGHTA and FQGTGA. The CDR3 DNA reads as TGTGCCAGCGATTGGACAGGGAGAGGGAATCAGCCCCAGCATTTT. The encoded protein is CASDWTGRGNQPQHF.

The chain carries TRBV30 and TRBJ1-2, with TRBD1 as a possible D gene (6 bases). Between the trimmed V and J ends, which lost 7 bases and 1 base, there was a span of 16 bases. The CDR3 totals 14 residues. CDR1 is GTSNPN, CDR2 SVGIG, per germline (reference sequence). The CDR3 coding sequence is TGTGCCTCCCAAGACAGGAAAAGTAACTATGGCTACACCTTC. Its protein product is CASQDRKSNYGYTF. Drawing the rest from reference TRBV30 and TRBJ1-2, the complete variable domain is SQTIHQWPATLVQPVGSPLSLECTVEGTSNPNLYWYRQAAGRGLQLLFYSVGIGQISSEVPQNLSASRPQDRQFILSSKKLLLSDSGFYLCASQDRKSNYGYTFGSGTRLTVV.

This clone appeared once. The genes are TRBV2 and TRBJ1-1; 9 bases fit TRBD1. CDR1 is SNHLY and CDR2 is FYNNEI in the germline V gene. The CDR3 is 15 amino acids. V was clipped by 6 bases and J by 5 bases; unmatched bases: 10. The CDR3, as DNA: TGTGCCAGCAGCCGGACAGGGGTGGTTCGGACTGAAGCTTTCTTT. It is translated as CASSRTGVVRTEAFF.

The CDR3 nucleotides read TGTGCCAGCGACAGGGTAGGAACTGAAGCTTTCTTT. It translates to CASDRVGTEAFF. V is TRBV28 and J is TRBJ1-1; 7 positions agree with TRBD1. The CDR3 is 12 residues long. Germline V gene sequence: CDR1 MDHEN, CDR2 SYDVKM. Trimming cost V 8 bases and J 5 bases; bases outside gene matches: 5.

The chain joins TRBV6-5 to TRBJ1-3; TRBD1 agrees at 7 bases. The CDR3 runs to 14 residues. The J segment lost 0 bases and the V segment lost 6 bases, leaving 2 bases of the junction unmatched. Germline V gives CDR1 MNHEY, CDR2 SVGAGI. The CDR3 protein is CASSRQGSGNTIYF. The DNA for the CDR3 is TGTGCCAGCAGCAGACAGGGCTCTGGAAACACCATATATTTT.

This clone was seen only once. J is TRBJ2-1 and V is TRBV6-5; no reliable D call. V lost 4 bases, J lost 10 bases, and 17 bases lay in between. The CDR3 covers 14 residues. CDR1 is MNHEY and CDR2 is SVGAGI in the germline V gene. CDR3 residues: CASSSPHNRVEQFF. CDR3 sequence (DNA): TGTGCCAGCAGTTCCCCTCATAATAGAGTCGAGCAGTTCTTC.

The rearrangement links TRBV5-1 to TRBJ1-1; 7 bases align to TRBD1. The CDR3 is made up of 13 amino acids. V was clipped by 7 bases and J by 0 bases; unmatched bases: 3. Germline CDR1 SGHRS, CDR2 YFSETQ. The CDR3 here is CASAGTVNTEAFF. The CDR3, as DNA: TGCGCCAGCGCCGGGACAGTGAACACTGAAGCTTTCTTT.

The CDR3 DNA is TGTGCCAGCAGCTTAAATCCGGCAGGCCTTGCACGGGAGCAGTACTTC. This encodes CASSLNPAGLAREQYF. V usage is TRBV7-9 and J usage is TRBJ2-7; D remains unclear. This CDR3 contains 16 residues. Trimming stripped 2 bases from V and 7 bases from J, with 21 bases between. CDR1 is SEHNR, CDR2 FQNEAQ, per germline (reference sequence).

This clone is a singleton in its sample. One junction end disagrees with the germline gene, perhaps due to a read error. Other DNA sequences in this specimen translate into the identical CDR3. The CDR3 DNA sequence: TGTGCCAGTAGGATCTTTAACAGGGGTGACACCGAAGCTTTCTTT. Protein: CASRIFNRGDTEAFF. The gene calls are TRBV19 and TRBJ1-1, with 7 bases that match TRBD1. Germline lookup yields CDR1 LNHDA and CDR2 SQIVND (reference sequence). This CDR3 is built from 15 residues.